The 29 T cell receptor beta chains reported below all come from one sample, sequenced in a study of OX40 agonist ivuxolimab in advanced cancers. Only in-frame clones appear in the TCRdb table, and some are missing; sequencing was by immunoSEQ multiplex PCR. The table shows around 80,000 clones, with 75% to 95% occurring only once. Specimen: CD4+ or CD8+ T cells sorted from blood, collected in a trial of the OX40 agonist ivuxolimab. The source is an adult with an advanced solid tumor such as melanoma, head and neck, liver or kidney cancer.

This chain joins TRBV30 and TRBJ2-7; TRBD1 matches at 9 bases. Looked up from germline, CDR1 is GTSNPN and CDR2 is SVGIG (reference sequence). V lost 1 base and J lost 6; bases outside the gene matches: 10. The CDR3 length is 15 residues. The CDR3 sequence: CAWSGVGQGVGEQYF. As DNA, the CDR3 is TGTGCCTGGAGTGGCGTGGGACAGGGAGTCGGCGAGCAGTACTTC. Based on the CDR3 plus reference TRBV30 and TRBJ2-7, the full variable domain is SQTIHQWPATLVQPVGSPLSLECTVEGTSNPNLYWYRQAAGRGLQLLFYSVGIGQISSEVPQNLSASRPQDRQFILSSKKLLLSDSGFYLCAWSGVGQGVGEQYFGPGTRLTVT.

This chain joins TRBV28 and TRBJ1-1; D gene ambiguous. V was pared by 6 bases and J by 0 bases, with 14 bases between. Germline values: CDR1 MDHEN, CDR2 SYDVKM. This CDR3 contains 15 residues. The chain's CDR3 is CASSVPGRLNTEAFF. As DNA, the CDR3 is TGTGCCAGCAGCGTCCCAGGACGGCTGAACACTGAAGCTTTCTTT.

The chain links TRBV28 to TRBJ2-1, with D unresolved. Trimming took 3 bases from V and 0 from J, leaving 9 bases between them. The germline V gene encodes CDR1 MDHEN and CDR2 SYDVKM. This CDR3 comprises 15 residues. CDR3 region: CASSLVLSSYNEQFF. In DNA, the CDR3 is TGTGCCAGCAGTTTGGTCCTTAGCTCCTACAATGAGCAGTTCTTC.

The V and J genes are TRBV15 and TRBJ2-2; D may be TRBD2 (6 bases). Germline CDR1 LNHNV, CDR2 YYDKDF (reference sequence). The V end lost 1 base, the J end lost 5 bases, and 14 bases lay between the germline ends. The CDR3 is made up of 16 amino acids. The CDR3 DNA sequence: TGTGCCACCAGCAGAGGAGTCGGGAGAGTGACCGGGGAGCTGTTTTTT. Its protein is CATSRGVGRVTGELFF.

The J gene is TRBJ1-2, the V gene TRBV11-1; maybe TRBD1 (5 bases). Germline assignment: CDR1 SGHAT and CDR2 FQDESV (reference sequence). Trimming took off 3 bases at V and 3 bases at J, with 14 bases between the two ends. This CDR3 comprises 15 residues. Here the CDR3 reads CASSFLAVGHYGYTF. The CDR3 DNA is TGTGCCAGCAGCTTTCTCGCGGTGGGGCACTATGGCTACACCTTC.

The genes are TRBV27 and TRBJ1-5; D perhaps matches TRBD1 (6 bases). Germline V CDR1 and CDR2: MNHEY, SMNVEV (reference sequence). This CDR3 has 16 residues. The ends were cut back, 5 bases at V and 9 bases at J, with 23 bases in the middle. CDR3 bases: TGTGCCAGCAGTCCCGCCCTCGGTAGGGGGAAAGGGCCCCAGCATTTT. Translated: CASSPALGRGKGPQHF.

The J gene is TRBJ1-5, the V gene TRBV19; D perhaps matches TRBD1 (6 bases). Germline CDR1 and CDR2: LNHDA and SQIVND (reference sequence). Trimming took off 6 bases at V and 3 bases at J, with 12 bases between the two ends. The CDR3 consists of 14 residues. CDR3 loop: CASSPTGINQPQHF. The CDR3 DNA reads as TGTGCCAGTAGCCCCACAGGGATCAATCAGCCCCAGCATTTT.

CDR3 sequence reads: CASSPRTGGETQYF. In nucleotides, the CDR3 is TGCGCCAGCAGCCCGCGGACCGGTGGCGAGACCCAGTACTTC. This sequence joins TRBV5-1 and TRBJ2-5; D is unclear. V lost 4 bases and J 5 bases, leaving 15 bases between the germline ends. This CDR3 is built from 14 residues. Germline lookup yields CDR1 SGHRS and CDR2 YFSETQ. Combining the CDR3 with reference TRBV5-1 and TRBJ2-5 gives the whole variable domain KAGVTQTPRYLIKTRGQQVTLSCSPISGHRSVSWYQQTPGQGLQFLFEYFSETQRNKGNFPGRFSGRQFSNSRSEMNVSTLELGDSALYLCASSPRTGGETQYFGPGTRLLVL.

This clone occurred once. V usage is TRBV7-8 and J usage is TRBJ1-5; maybe TRBD1 (5 bases). The V and J ends lost 4 bases and 1 base respectively, with 11 bases between them. The germline V gene encodes CDR1 SGHVS and CDR2 FQNEAQ. The CDR3 totals 15 residues. CDR3 nucleotide sequence: TGTGCCAGCAGCTCGGGTAGGGACAGCAATCAGCCCCAGCATTTT. As protein: CASSSGRDSNQPQHF.

The J gene is TRBJ2-2, the V gene TRBV28, with 7 bases matching TRBD1. The germline CDR1 and CDR2 sequences are MDHEN and SYDVKM. The V gene end was trimmed by 2 bases and the J gene end by 5 bases; junction bases not matched to a gene: 5. The CDR3 loop spans 15 amino acids. CDR3 DNA sequence: TGTGCCAGCAGTTTAATAGGGGGCCGGACCGGGGAGCTGTTTTTT. Its protein is CASSLIGGRTGELFF.

V and J are TRBV6-6 and TRBJ2-5; 9 positions match TRBD2. CDR1 is MNHNY, CDR2 SVGAGI, per germline (reference sequence). V was clipped by 8 bases and J by 2 bases; unmatched bases: 6. The CDR3 has 14 residues. The CDR3 loop reads CASVRSGRQETQYF. In DNA, the CDR3 is TGTGCCAGCGTCCGAAGCGGGAGGCAAGAGACCCAGTACTTC.

The chain combines TRBV7-9 with TRBJ2-3; D tentatively fits TRBD1 or TRBD2 (5 bases each). Germline CDR1 reads SEHNR; CDR2 reads FQNEAQ (reference sequence). Between the trimmed V and J ends, which lost 4 bases and 0 bases, there was a span of 11 bases. The CDR3 totals 15 residues. The CDR3 DNA follows: TGTGCCAGCAGCTATGGGACCGCTAGCACAGATACGCAGTATTTT. Translated: CASSYGTASTDTQYF.

The chain has TRBV27 and TRBJ1-5; weak D call: TRBD1 (5 bases). Trimming left V 8 bases short and J 3 bases short, with 11 bases between. Germline CDR1 and CDR2: MNHEY and SMNVEV (reference sequence). CDR3 length equals 13 residues. The CDR3 DNA reads TGTGCCAGCTGGGGGGGGTACAATCAGCCCCAGCATTTT. Translated, it gives CASWGGYNQPQHF.

The chain uses TRBV7-6 and TRBJ1-5, with D possibly TRBD1 on 6 matching bases. Germline V gives CDR1 SGHVS, CDR2 FNYEAQ. Trimming removed 5 bases from V and 4 bases from J, with 27 bases in between. CDR3 length: 19 amino acids. The CDR3 sequence: CASSLLPQGGGVGNQPQHF. In DNA form, the CDR3 reads TGTGCCAGCAGCCTCCTCCCACAGGGAGGGGGTGTAGGAAATCAGCCCCAGCATTTT.

The rearrangement links TRBV5-4 to TRBJ2-5; D may match TRBD1 or TRBD2 (6 bases each). Trimming took 6 bases from V and 10 from J, leaving 25 bases between them. The CDR3 contains 15 residues. In germline, CDR1 is SGHNT, CDR2 YYREEE (reference sequence). This CDR3 is CASTSGVGGLKDQYF. CDR3 nucleotides: TGTGCCAGCACCTCGGGGGTAGGGGGGTTGAAAGACCAGTACTTC.

The genes are TRBV5-1 and TRBJ2-5; D assignment may be TRBD1 or TRBD2 (5 bases each). Trimming took off 5 bases at V and 5 bases at J, with 13 bases between the two ends. This CDR3 spans 13 amino acids. Germline V lookup: CDR1 SGHRS, CDR2 YFSETQ. CDR3 DNA sequence: TGCGCCAGCAGTCTGCTGGGGGTGGAGACCCAGTACTTC. Protein product: CASSLLGVETQYF.

The chain carries TRBV4-1 and TRBJ1-5; no reliable D call. CDR1 MGHRA and CDR2 YSYEKL come from the germline V gene. With 4 bases removed from V and 3 bases from J, the gap between germline ends came to 13 bases. The CDR3 runs 15 residues. The CDR3 DNA follows: TGCGCCAGCAGCCTAATGTGGCCAGACAATCAGCCCCAGCATTTT. Translating it yields CASSLMWPDNQPQHF.

J is TRBJ2-7 and V is TRBV28, with 11 bases aligning to TRBD1. V lost 1 base and J lost 2; bases outside the gene matches: 7. CDR1 and CDR2 from the germline V gene are MDHEN and SYDVKM. There are 17 residues in the CDR3. CDR3 loop: CASSLSPGQGAAYEQYF. The CDR3, as DNA: TGTGCCAGCAGTTTATCCCCCGGACAGGGGGCAGCCTACGAGCAGTACTTC.

The rearrangement uses TRBV6-1 and TRBJ2-1; tentatively, D is TRBD1 (5 bases). Germline V gene lookup returns CDR1 MNHNS and CDR2 SASEGT. The CDR3 sequence is 15 residues long. Trimming shortened V by 3 bases and J by 5 bases, and 14 bases separated the two germline ends. Written as DNA, the CDR3 is TGTGCCAGCAGTGATCCGGCCGGACAAGACAATGAGCAGTTCTTC. Its translation is CASSDPAGQDNEQFF.

This clone was recorded only once. This rearrangement joins TRBV6-5 to TRBJ2-7, with a tentative D call TRBD1 (6 bases). With 3 bases removed from V and 6 bases from J, the gap between germline ends came to 18 bases. In germline, CDR1 is MNHEY, CDR2 SVGAGI. The CDR3 runs to 15 residues. The CDR3 loop is CASSYSKKGVIEQYF. In DNA form, the CDR3 reads TGTGCCAGCAGTTATTCGAAGAAGGGGGTGATCGAGCAGTACTTC.

This chain connects TRBV25-1 to TRBJ1-6, with D perhaps matching TRBD1 (5 bases). The CDR3 extends over 13 amino acids. The V and J ends lost 2 bases and 10 bases respectively, with 9 bases between them. Germline CDR1 reads MGHDK; CDR2 reads SYGVNS. The CDR3 protein is CASSENTGSPLHF. The CDR3 region has the DNA TGTGCCAGCAGTGAAAACACAGGATCACCCCTCCACTTT.

The chain uses TRBV28 and TRBJ1-4; D possibly corresponds to TRBD1 (6 bases). The CDR3 extends over 12 amino acids. In germline, CDR1 is MDHEN, CDR2 SYDVKM. Trimming shortened V by 5 bases and J by 8 bases, and 9 bases separated the two germline ends. The CDR3 is CASSGQLEKLFF. The CDR3 DNA reads TGTGCCAGCAGTGGACAGTTGGAAAAACTGTTTTTT. Supplemented by reference TRBV28 and TRBJ1-4, the full variable domain reads DVKVTQSSRYLVKRTGEKVFLECVQDMDHENMFWYRQDPGLGLRLIYFSYDVKMKEKGDIPEGYSVSREKKERFSLILESASTNQTSMYLCASSGQLEKLFFGSGTQLSVL.

DNA for the CDR3: TGCGCCAGCGGACTTCAGGGGAGCTCCTACGAGCAGTACTTC. This translates into CASGLQGSSYEQYF. The chain carries TRBV5-1 and TRBJ2-7; possibly TRBD1 for D (6 bases). The CDR3 spans 14 residues. Germline V CDR1 and CDR2: SGHRS, YFSETQ. Trimming pared 7 bases from V and 0 bases from J, leaving 14 bases between.

The chain has TRBV5-8 and TRBJ2-6; D gene unclear. The CDR3 spans 15 residues. Germline CDR1 SGHTS, CDR2 YDEGEE. V was shortened by 1 base and J by 2 bases, with 7 bases between the two germline ends. CDR3 sequence reads: CASSLLKAGANVLTF. The DNA for the CDR3 is TGTGCCAGCAGCTTGTTGAAGGCTGGGGCCAACGTCCTGACTTTC.

V is TRBV5-3 and J is TRBJ2-7; D gene uncertain. TRBV5-3 is placed among ORFs of uncertain function. This CDR3 has 9 amino acids. Trimming removed 6 bases at V and 12 bases at J, with 10 bases between. The CDR3 DNA is TGTGCCAGAATCCTCGGTCGGTACTTC. It is translated as CARILGRYF.

This rearrangement joins TRBV6-1 to TRBJ2-2; TRBD1 aligns across 8 bases. The germline V gene encodes CDR1 MNHNS and CDR2 SASEGT. There are 13 residues in the CDR3. Trimming took 6 bases from V and 6 from J; bases not matched to a gene: 3. The DNA for the CDR3 is TGTGCCAGCAGCGACAGGGGCCCCGGGGAGCTGTTTTTT. It translates to CASSDRGPGELFF.

This chain joins TRBV28 and TRBJ1-2; maybe TRBD1 (5 bases). The CDR3 loop spans 15 amino acids. V was trimmed by 6 bases and J by 8 bases, leaving 22 bases between them. Germline lookup yields CDR1 MDHEN and CDR2 SYDVKM. CDR3 protein: CASRKEPQGWGGYTF. DNA of the CDR3: TGTGCCAGCAGGAAGGAGCCCCAGGGTTGGGGGGGCTACACCTTC.

A few counts support this clone. The CDR3 sequence is CASSFRLQVWETQYF. The CDR3 region has the DNA TGTGCCAGCAGTTTTCGATTGCAAGTATGGGAGACCCAGTACTTC. The rearrangement joins TRBV28 to TRBJ2-5; D not certain. The germline gives CDR1 MDHEN, CDR2 SYDVKM. The V end was cut by 3 bases, the J end by 5 bases, with 16 bases between. The CDR3 contains 15 residues. Variable domain in full (rest from reference TRBV28 and TRBJ2-5): DVKVTQSSRYLVKRTGEKVFLECVQDMDHENMFWYRQDPGLGLRLIYFSYDVKMKEKGDIPEGYSVSREKKERFSLILESASTNQTSMYLCASSFRLQVWETQYFGPGTRLLVL.

V usage is TRBV11-2 and J usage is TRBJ2-5, with TRBD2 matching 9 bases. The junction had 5 bases not matched to a gene; V was cut back by 5 bases and J by 1 base. The CDR3 is 15 amino acids. Looked up from germline, CDR1 is SGHAT and CDR2 is FQNNGV. This chain's CDR3 is CASSPLTSGQETQYF. In DNA, the CDR3 is TGTGCCAGCAGCCCGTTGACTAGCGGCCAAGAGACCCAGTACTTC.